Detailed here is one TCR beta chain. The antigen remains unidentified. The CDR3 does not close with the conserved phenylalanine or tryptophan, likely indicating a read error. The data belong to a study of T cell responses to AZD1222 COVID-19 vaccine. The data were produced by immunoSEQ multiplex PCR, yet TCRdb's version contains in-frame clones alone and is incomplete. The sample holds approximately 100,000 clones; 75% to 90% are singletons and the top ten take approximately 18%. Study-wide results and caveats: Close to half of all spike-specific TCRs reportedly target regions of the variants that are unmutated. Clonal diversity was possibly underestimated; the donors were predominantly white British and more often female. Only 6 or 7 individuals given AZD1222 were seropositive at baseline.

CDR3 length equals 13 residues. The V end lost 3 bases, the J end lost 8 bases, and 11 bases lay between the germline ends. Germline CDR1 reads DFQATT; CDR2 reads SNEGSKA (reference sequence). Sample: peripheral blood, taken on day 0 of AZD1222 vaccination. This TCR came from an adult in good health. V and J are TRBV20-1 and TRBJ1-6; D remains ambiguous. The CDR3: CSASQGIDSPLHL. CDR3 bases: TGCAGTGCTAGTCAAGGGATTGATTCACCCCTCCACCTT.